This entry lists 28 T cell receptor beta chains sequenced from one sample in a study of blood T cell repertoires in COVID-19. The repertoire was sequenced with immunoSEQ multiplex PCR; TCRdb's copy has only in-frame clones and lacks some. Here the sample spans fewer than 150,000 clones, 70% to 80% being singletons. The sample comprised peripheral blood. The receptor set was obtained from a man aged 50 to 60 with acute or convalescent COVID-19.

This clone was counted a few times. The chain has TRBV19 and TRBJ1-6, with D uncertain. The CDR3 sequence is 14 residues long. Looked up from germline, CDR1 is LNHDA and CDR2 is SQIVND (reference sequence). V lost 7 bases and J lost 8, with 15 bases in between. The CDR3 DNA follows: TGTGCCAGTAATCCGGGGTCGGGTGATTCACCCCTCCACTTT. Translating it yields CASNPGSGDSPLHF.

The chain combines TRBV4-1 with TRBJ1-5, with D perhaps matching TRBD1 (5 bases). This CDR3 is built from 16 residues. The germline V gene has CDR1 MGHRA and CDR2 YSYEKL. V dropped 2 bases and J dropped 4 bases, with 15 bases sitting between them. The CDR3 loop reads CASSQSGPGGNQPQHF. DNA for the CDR3: TGCGCCAGCAGCCAATCGGGACCGGGGGGGAATCAGCCCCAGCATTTT.

The chain uses TRBV21-1 and TRBJ1-3; the table's TRBD1 call for D was not verified on the DNA. TRBV21-1 is a pseudogene. The length of the CDR3 is 14 residues. The CDR3 DNA sequence: TGTGCCAGCAGGAAGACAGGGTATGGAAACACCATATATTTT. Amino acids: CASRKTGYGNTIYF.

The chain combines TRBV4-2 with TRBJ2-7; 7 bases are shared with TRBD2. Germline V gives CDR1 LGHNA, CDR2 YNFKEQ. This CDR3 contains 14 residues. V shed 1 base and J 4 bases; nucleotides not matched to a gene: 4. Here the CDR3 reads CASSQGGGEYEQYF. The CDR3 coding sequence is TGTGCCAGCAGCCAAGGGGGAGGGGAGTACGAGCAGTACTTC.

J is TRBJ2-7 and V is TRBV18; D unclear. Germline V lookup: CDR1 KGHSH, CDR2 LQKENI. The CDR3 runs 13 residues. V shed 6 bases and J shed 2 bases, with 11 bases lying between them. This chain's CDR3 is CASSYLVAYEQYF. The CDR3, as DNA: TGTGCCAGCTCGTACTTGGTGGCCTACGAGCAGTACTTC.

This clone was detected only a few times. V and J are TRBV4-1 and TRBJ1-4; no definite D call. Germline V gene data show CDR1 as MGHRA and CDR2 as YSYEKL. CDR3 size: 16 residues. The V end lost 4 bases, the J end lost 0 bases, and 12 bases lay between the germline ends. For the CDR3, the DNA is TGCGCCAGCAGCCGAGCCCAGGTCGCAACTAATGAAAAACTGTTTTTT. Protein product: CASSRAQVATNEKLFF.

On this clone: The sample has other DNA sequences that encode this CDR3 too. The chain is built from TRBV5-1 and TRBJ2-7; D possibly corresponds to TRBD2 (5 bases). The CDR3 totals 15 residues. Germline values: CDR1 SGHRS, CDR2 YFSETQ. Deletions cut 0 bases from V and 0 bases from J, with 10 bases between. The CDR3 is CASSLEPGSSYEQYF. CDR3 DNA sequence: TGCGCCAGCAGCTTGGAACCGGGGAGCTCCTACGAGCAGTACTTC. Complete variable domain (other parts from reference TRBV5-1 and TRBJ2-7): KAGVTQTPRYLIKTRGQQVTLSCSPISGHRSVSWYQQTPGQGLQFLFEYFSETQRNKGNFPGRFSGRQFSNSRSEMNVSTLELGDSALYLCASSLEPGSSYEQYFGPGTRLTVT.

This chain joins TRBV24-1 and TRBJ2-1; D perhaps matches TRBD2 (6 bases). Germline lookup yields CDR1 KGHDR and CDR2 SFDVKD. V was clipped by 10 bases and J by 6 bases, with 12 bases between them. The CDR3 runs to 12 residues. CDR3 loop: CATRDFLNEQFF. The CDR3 region has the DNA TGTGCCACTCGGGACTTCCTCAATGAGCAGTTCTTC.

This sequence joins TRBV30 and TRBJ1-4; D is possibly TRBD1 (5 bases). Germline V gene sequence: CDR1 GTSNPN, CDR2 SVGIG (reference sequence). The CDR3 is 14 residues long. V was cut by 0 bases and J by 7 bases, with 12 bases left in between. Written as DNA, the CDR3 is TGTGCCTGGAGTGTACCGGGGAGGGGTGAAAAACTGTTTTTT. It is translated as CAWSVPGRGEKLFF.

The chain uses TRBV5-6 and TRBJ2-4; D is perhaps TRBD2 (5 bases). Trimming pared 5 bases from V and 8 bases from J, leaving 17 bases between. Germline V gene sequence: CDR1 SGHDT, CDR2 YYEEEE. The CDR3 has 14 amino acids. CDR3 amino acids: CASSSTSTRDIQYF. The CDR3 nucleotides are TGTGCCAGCAGTTCAACTAGTACCCGTGACATTCAGTACTTC. The variable domain in full, completed from reference TRBV5-6 and TRBJ2-4, reads DAGVTQSPTHLIKTRGQQVTLRCSPKSGHDTVSWYQQALGQGPQFIFQYYEEEERQRGNFPDRFSGHQFPNYSSELNVNALLLGDSALYLCASSSTSTRDIQYFGAGTRLSVL.

The rearrangement links TRBV9 to TRBJ2-5; possible D gene TRBD2, 5 bases. Deletions cut 4 bases from V and 1 base from J, with 11 bases between. Per germline, CDR1 SGDLS and CDR2 YYNGEE. CDR3 length: 14 amino acids. CDR3 loop: CASSLSGTQETQYF. The CDR3 region has the DNA TGTGCCAGCAGCTTAAGCGGTACCCAAGAGACCCAGTACTTC.

The V gene is TRBV3-1 (or the pseudogene TRBV3-2), the J gene TRBJ2-2; a possible D gene is TRBD2 (6 bases). This CDR3 has 14 amino acids. The V gene's germline CDR1 is LGHDT and CDR2 YNNKEL (reference sequence). Trimming cost V 5 bases and J 7 bases, with 14 bases left between them. DNA for the CDR3: TGTGCCAGCAGCAAAGGCTCGGAGGGCGGGGAGCTGTTTTTT. Translated, it gives CASSKGSEGGELFF.

The CDR3 here is CASRKTGVSGANVLTF. The CDR3 nucleotides are TGTGCCAGCAGAAAAACAGGCGTCTCTGGGGCCAACGTCCTGACTTTC. The V gene is TRBV7-9, the J gene TRBJ2-6; D is perhaps TRBD1 (5 bases). Germline CDR1 and CDR2: SEHNR and FQNEAQ (reference sequence). Trimming stripped 6 bases from V and 0 bases from J, with 12 bases between. The CDR3 is 16 amino acids.

The chain uses TRBV21-1 and TRBJ1-5; the table's D call, TRBD1, was not checked against the DNA. TRBV21-1 constitutes a pseudogene. The length of the CDR3 is 15 residues. The CDR3 here is CASSTTGRPNQPQHF. The CDR3 DNA reads as TGTGCCAGCAGCACGACAGGACGGCCCAATCAGCCCCAGCATTTT.

The chain has TRBV2 and TRBJ2-7; 8 bases are shared with TRBD1. This CDR3 spans 14 amino acids. The ends lost 7 bases at V and 3 bases at J; junction bases unmatched: 8. CDR1 and CDR2 from the germline V gene are SNHLY and FYNNEI. The CDR3 nucleotides are TGTGCCAGCAAAGAGATCACAGGGGGCTACGAGCAGTACTTC. Translating it yields CASKEITGGYEQYF.

In its sample, this clone was seen a few times. CDR3 protein: CASTPVGGPYEQYF. The DNA for the CDR3 is TGTGCCAGCACCCCGGTAGGAGGACCCTACGAGCAGTACTTC. The chain joins TRBV27 to TRBJ2-7, with TRBD2 as a possible D gene (5 bases). V lost 7 bases and J 2 bases, leaving 15 bases between the germline ends. This CDR3 is 14 amino acids long. Germline CDR1 MNHEY, CDR2 SMNVEV (reference sequence).

This chain uses TRBV27 with TRBJ1-6; tentative D call: TRBD1 (6 bases). Trimming removed 4 bases from V and 6 bases from J, with 16 bases in between. There are 16 residues in the CDR3. Germline CDR1 reads MNHEY; CDR2 reads SMNVEV (reference sequence). The CDR3, as DNA: TGTGCCAGCAGTTACTCCGGGACATACCTTAATTCACCCCTCCACTTT. Translated: CASSYSGTYLNSPLHF.

The chain is built from TRBV11-2 and TRBJ1-6; no reliable D call. The CDR3 extends over 14 amino acids. V lost 2 bases to trimming and J lost 7 bases, with 9 bases between them. The germline V gene has CDR1 SGHAT and CDR2 FQNNGV. CDR3 sequence reads: CASSLPGGNSPLHF. In DNA form, the CDR3 reads TGTGCCAGCAGCTTACCCGGAGGCAATTCACCCCTCCACTTT.

The chain uses TRBV3-1 (or the pseudogene TRBV3-2) and TRBJ2-6; TRBD1 matches 10 bases. Germline V gene lookup returns CDR1 LGHDT and CDR2 YNNKEL (reference sequence). There are 20 residues in the CDR3. The J segment lost 2 bases and the V segment lost 5 bases, leaving 15 bases of the junction unmatched. The CDR3: CASSDPIRTGGEAGANVLTF. CDR3 bases: TGTGCCAGCAGCGACCCCATCCGGACAGGGGGAGAAGCTGGGGCCAACGTCCTGACTTTC.

The genes are TRBV5-1 and TRBJ2-7, with D perhaps TRBD1 (6 bases). The V gene's germline CDR1 is SGHRS and CDR2 YFSETQ. Trimming took off 0 bases at V and 3 bases at J, with 10 bases between the two ends. CDR3 length equals 14 residues. CDR3 DNA sequence: TGCGCCAGCAGCTTGGGACAGGAAGACTACGAGCAGTACTTC. Translated: CASSLGQEDYEQYF.

The J gene is TRBJ2-7, the V gene TRBV4-1; 9 bases fit TRBD1. Germline V CDR1 and CDR2: MGHRA, YSYEKL. The CDR3 is 14 amino acids. Trimming at V came to 6 bases and at J to 6 bases, leaving 9 bases not matched to a gene. CDR3 sequence: CASSSGTGSGEQYF. DNA for the CDR3: TGCGCCAGCAGTTCCGGGACAGGGTCGGGCGAGCAGTACTTC.

The rearrangement uses TRBV6-5 and TRBJ1-3, with a possible D match to TRBD1 (6 bases). CDR3 length equals 15 residues. From germline, CDR1 is MNHEY and CDR2 SVGAGI. V lost 5 bases and J 0 bases, leaving 11 bases between the germline ends. The CDR3 bases are TGTGCCAGCAGTCGGGACAATTTCTCTGGAAACACCATATATTTT. This encodes CASSRDNFSGNTIYF.

The J gene is TRBJ2-1, the V gene TRBV2, with D possibly TRBD1 on 6 matching bases. CDR3 length: 16 residues. The V gene lost 7 bases and the J gene lost 0 bases, with 16 bases spanning the gap. Looked up from germline, CDR1 is SNHLY and CDR2 is FYNNEI. CDR3 sequence: CASIPPGQSSYNEQFF. The CDR3 nucleotides are TGTGCCAGCATCCCACCGGGACAAAGCTCCTACAATGAGCAGTTCTTC. Using reference TRBV2 and TRBJ2-1 for the parts outside the CDR3, the full variable domain is EPEVTQTPSHQVTQMGQEVILRCVPISNHLYFYWYRQILGQKVEFLVSFYNNEISEKSEIFDDQFSVERPDGSNFTLKIRSTKLEDSAMYFCASIPPGQSSYNEQFFGPGTRLTVL.

The V and J genes are TRBV28 and TRBJ1-2; TRBD1 agrees at 10 bases. CDR1 MDHEN and CDR2 SYDVKM come from the germline V gene. CDR3 length: 17 residues. Germline trimming cut 4 bases from V and 1 base from J; bases unmatched to any gene: 9. The CDR3 here is CASSSDRDRGFNYGYTF. CDR3 coding DNA: TGTGCCAGCAGTTCCGACCGGGACAGGGGTTTTAACTATGGCTACACCTTC.

The chain links TRBV4-2 to TRBJ1-6; the D gene is possibly TRBD1 (6 bases). The CDR3 consists of 18 residues. Looked up from germline, CDR1 is LGHNA and CDR2 is YNFKEQ. The V gene lost 0 bases and the J gene lost 3 bases, with 15 bases spanning the gap. CDR3 protein: CASSQDLQGGNYNSPLHF. The CDR3 coding sequence is TGTGCCAGCAGCCAAGACCTACAGGGTGGAAACTATAATTCACCCCTCCACTTT.

The V call is TRBV6-1, the J call TRBJ2-7; 10 bases fit TRBD1. CDR1 and CDR2 (germline): MNHNS, SASEGT. The J segment lost 7 bases and the V segment lost 2 bases, leaving 8 bases of the junction unmatched. The CDR3 runs 15 residues. CDR3 residues: CASSETGTGVGEQYF. Here the CDR3 DNA reads TGTGCCAGCAGTGAAACCGGGACAGGGGTCGGGGAGCAGTACTTC.

The genes are TRBV18 and TRBJ2-3; D is perhaps TRBD1 (5 bases). The CDR3 totals 15 residues. V gave up 3 bases and J gave up 3 bases, with 13 bases separating them. Germline V gives CDR1 KGHSH, CDR2 LQKENI. CDR3 coding DNA: TGTGCCAGCTCACCTAGCAGGGTAAAGACAGATACGCAGTATTTT. Protein sequence: CASSPSRVKTDTQYF.

The gene calls are TRBV3-1 (or the pseudogene TRBV3-2) and TRBJ2-7, with 9 nucleotides matching TRBD1. The CDR3 has 16 residues. V shed 7 bases, J shed 5 bases, and the junction held 15 bases outside the gene matches. Germline CDR1 LGHDT, CDR2 YNNKEL (reference sequence). This chain's CDR3 is CASTFSAGQGYHEQYF. CDR3 in DNA: TGTGCCAGCACCTTTTCCGCGGGACAGGGTTACCACGAGCAGTACTTC.